Sequencing of this T cell receptor (beta chain) was carried out in a study of blood T cell repertoires in COVID-19. TCRdb keeps only in-frame clones here, not all; method: immunoSEQ multiplex PCR. This table has fewer than 500,000 clones, 75% to 90% appearing once. V gave up 5 bases and J gave up 3 bases; unmatched junction bases: 7. Looked up from germline, CDR1 is SGHRS and CDR2 is YFSETQ. This CDR3 has 15 residues. This sequence joins TRBV5-1 and TRBJ1-2; the match to TRBD1 covers 10 bases. The clonotype comes from a man aged 25-45 years who had recovered from COVID-19. The sequenced sample consisted of PBMCs or T cells enriched from blood (not recorded which). The CDR3 nucleotides are TGCGCCAGCAGACCTGGACAGGGGGAATACTATGGCTACACCTTC. It is translated as CASRPGQGEYYGYTF.